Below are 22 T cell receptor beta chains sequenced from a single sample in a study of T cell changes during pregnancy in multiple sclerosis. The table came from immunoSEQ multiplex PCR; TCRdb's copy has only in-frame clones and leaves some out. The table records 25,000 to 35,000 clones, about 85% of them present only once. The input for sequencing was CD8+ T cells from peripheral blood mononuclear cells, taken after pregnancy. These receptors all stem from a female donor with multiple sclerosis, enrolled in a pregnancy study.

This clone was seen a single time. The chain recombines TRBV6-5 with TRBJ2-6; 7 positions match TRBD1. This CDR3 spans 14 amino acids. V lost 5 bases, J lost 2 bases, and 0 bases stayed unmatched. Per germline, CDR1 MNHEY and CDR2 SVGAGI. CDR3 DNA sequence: TGTGCCAGCAGTGACAGGGCTGGGGCCAACGTCCTGACTTTC. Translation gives CASSDRAGANVLTF.

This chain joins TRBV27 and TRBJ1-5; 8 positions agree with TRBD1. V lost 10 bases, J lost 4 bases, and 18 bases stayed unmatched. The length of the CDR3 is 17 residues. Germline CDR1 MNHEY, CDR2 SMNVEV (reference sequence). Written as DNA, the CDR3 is TGTGCCATTCCGGGGACAGGACTCGCGCGGCCTAATCAGCCCCAGCATTTT. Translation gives CAIPGTGLARPNQPQHF.

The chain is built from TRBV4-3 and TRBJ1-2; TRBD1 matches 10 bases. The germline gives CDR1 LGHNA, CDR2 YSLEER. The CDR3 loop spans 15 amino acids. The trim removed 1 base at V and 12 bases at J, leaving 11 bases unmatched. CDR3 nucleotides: TGCGCCAGCAGCCAAGGCGACAGGGGGCGATTTTTCCACACCTTC. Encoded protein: CASSQGDRGRFFHTF.

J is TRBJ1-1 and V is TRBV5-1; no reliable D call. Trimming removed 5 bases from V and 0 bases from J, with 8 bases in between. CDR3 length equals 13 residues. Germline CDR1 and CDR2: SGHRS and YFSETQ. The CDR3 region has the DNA TGCGCCAGCAGTCCAGACATGAACACTGAAGCTTTCTTT. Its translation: CASSPDMNTEAFF.

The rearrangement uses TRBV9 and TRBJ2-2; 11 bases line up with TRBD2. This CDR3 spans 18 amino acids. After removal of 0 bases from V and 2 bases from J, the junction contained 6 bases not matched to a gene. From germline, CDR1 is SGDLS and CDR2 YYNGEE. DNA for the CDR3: TGTGCCAGCAGCGTAGTGGGTAGCGGGGGGGGTAACACCGGGGAGCTGTTTTTT. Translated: CASSVVGSGGGNTGELFF.

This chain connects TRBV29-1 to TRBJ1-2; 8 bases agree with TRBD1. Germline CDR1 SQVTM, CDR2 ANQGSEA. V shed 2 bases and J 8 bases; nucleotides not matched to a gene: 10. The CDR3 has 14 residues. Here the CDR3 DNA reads TGCAGCGTTGAAATTACAGGGGGTAGTGGGGGCTACACCTTC. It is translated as CSVEITGGSGGYTF.

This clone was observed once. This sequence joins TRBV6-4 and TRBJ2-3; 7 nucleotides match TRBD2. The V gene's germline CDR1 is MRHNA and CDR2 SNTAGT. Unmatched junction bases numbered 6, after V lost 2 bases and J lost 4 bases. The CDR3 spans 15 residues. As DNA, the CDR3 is TGTGCCAGCAGTGACACTAGCGAGGGGTCAGATACGCAGTATTTT. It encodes CASSDTSEGSDTQYF.

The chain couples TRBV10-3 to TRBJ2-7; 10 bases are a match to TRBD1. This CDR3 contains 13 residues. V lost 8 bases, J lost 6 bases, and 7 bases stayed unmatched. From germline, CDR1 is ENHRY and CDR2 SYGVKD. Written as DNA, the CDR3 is TGTGCCATCGGGGGACAGGGGAAGGCCGAGCAGTACTTC. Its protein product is CAIGGQGKAEQYF.

The CDR3: CASSSARQGRNEQYF. The CDR3 region has the DNA TGCGCCAGCAGCTCTGCGAGACAGGGTAGGAACGAGCAGTACTTC. This chain links TRBV5-1 with TRBJ2-7; 7 nucleotides match TRBD1. This CDR3 is built from 15 residues. V was pared by 3 bases and J by 5 bases, with 11 bases of the junction left unmatched. Germline loops: CDR1 SGHRS, CDR2 YFSETQ.

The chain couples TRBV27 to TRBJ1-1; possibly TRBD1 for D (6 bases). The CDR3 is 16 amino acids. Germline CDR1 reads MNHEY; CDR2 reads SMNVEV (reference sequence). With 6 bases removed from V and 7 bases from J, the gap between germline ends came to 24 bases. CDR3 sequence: CASSPRQVGTGVEAFF. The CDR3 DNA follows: TGTGCCAGCAGCCCCAGACAGGTCGGTACGGGCGTTGAAGCTTTCTTT.

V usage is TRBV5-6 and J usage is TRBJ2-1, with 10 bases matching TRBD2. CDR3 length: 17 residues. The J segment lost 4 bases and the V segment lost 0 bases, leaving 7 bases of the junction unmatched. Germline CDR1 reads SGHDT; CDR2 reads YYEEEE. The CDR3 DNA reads TGTGCCAGCAGCTTGGAACTAGCGGGGCCCCTTTACAATGAGCAGTTCTTC. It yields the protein CASSLELAGPLYNEQFF.

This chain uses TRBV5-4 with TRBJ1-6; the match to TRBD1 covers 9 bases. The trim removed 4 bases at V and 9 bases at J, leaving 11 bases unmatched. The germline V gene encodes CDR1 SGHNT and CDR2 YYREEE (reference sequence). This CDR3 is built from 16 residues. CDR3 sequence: CASSPRQGVDSSPLHF. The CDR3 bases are TGTGCCAGCAGCCCTAGACAGGGGGTGGATTCTTCACCCCTCCACTTT.

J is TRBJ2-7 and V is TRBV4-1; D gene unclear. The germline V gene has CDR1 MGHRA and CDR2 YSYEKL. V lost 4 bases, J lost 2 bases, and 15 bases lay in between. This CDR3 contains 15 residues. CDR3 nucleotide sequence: TGCGCCAGCAGCCCGTTACAGATAGAAACCTACGAGCAGTACTTC. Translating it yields CASSPLQIETYEQYF.

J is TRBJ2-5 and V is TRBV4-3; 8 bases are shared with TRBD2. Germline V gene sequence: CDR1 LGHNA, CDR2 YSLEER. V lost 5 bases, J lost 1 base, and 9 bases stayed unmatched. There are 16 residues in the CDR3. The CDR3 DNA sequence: TGCGCCAGCAGCTTGCTAGGCGGGGGGACCCAAGAGACCCAGTACTTC. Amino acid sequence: CASSLLGGGTQETQYF.

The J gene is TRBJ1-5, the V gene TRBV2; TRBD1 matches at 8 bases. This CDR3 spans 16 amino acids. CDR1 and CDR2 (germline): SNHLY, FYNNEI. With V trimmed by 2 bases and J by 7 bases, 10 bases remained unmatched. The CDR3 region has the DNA TGTGCCAGCAGTGAACCACCTTCAGGGGGCTGGCAGCCCCAGCATTTT. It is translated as CASSEPPSGGWQPQHF.

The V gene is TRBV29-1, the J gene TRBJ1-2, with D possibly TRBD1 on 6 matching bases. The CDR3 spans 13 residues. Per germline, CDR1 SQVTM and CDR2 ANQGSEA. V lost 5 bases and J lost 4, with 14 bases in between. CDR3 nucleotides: TGCAGCGTTCAGTGGGGGCTCCGCTATGGCTACACCTTC. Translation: CSVQWGLRYGYTF.

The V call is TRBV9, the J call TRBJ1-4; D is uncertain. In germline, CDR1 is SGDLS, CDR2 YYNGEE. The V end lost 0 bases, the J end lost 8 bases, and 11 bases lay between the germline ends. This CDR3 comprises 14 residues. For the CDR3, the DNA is TGTGCCAGCAGCGTAGTGGAGGATGAGGAAAAACTGTTTTTT. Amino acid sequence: CASSVVEDEEKLFF.

For the CDR3, the DNA is TGTGCCAGCAGCTTGGACTCCGCCGGGACAGGAGTTTTTGGCTACACCTTC. Translating gives CASSLDSAGTGVFGYTF. The V call is TRBV7-9, the J call TRBJ1-2, with 8 bases that match TRBD1. J lost 7 bases, V lost 3 bases, and 16 bases had no gene match. The CDR3 totals 17 residues. From germline, CDR1 is SEHNR and CDR2 FQNEAQ (reference sequence). The full variable domain, rest sourced from reference TRBV7-9 and TRBJ1-2, is DTGVSQNPRHKITKRGQNVTFRCDPISEHNRLYWYRQTLGQGPEFLTYFQNEAQLEKSRLLSDRFSAERPKGSFSTLEIQRTEQGDSAMYLCASSLDSAGTGVFGYTFGSGTRLTVV.

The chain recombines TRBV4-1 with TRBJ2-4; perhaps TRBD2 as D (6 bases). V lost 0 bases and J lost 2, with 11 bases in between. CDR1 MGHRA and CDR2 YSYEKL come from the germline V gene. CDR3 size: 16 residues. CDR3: CASSQDWRGSKNIQYF. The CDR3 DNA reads TGCGCCAGCAGCCAAGATTGGAGGGGTTCCAAAAACATTCAGTACTTC.

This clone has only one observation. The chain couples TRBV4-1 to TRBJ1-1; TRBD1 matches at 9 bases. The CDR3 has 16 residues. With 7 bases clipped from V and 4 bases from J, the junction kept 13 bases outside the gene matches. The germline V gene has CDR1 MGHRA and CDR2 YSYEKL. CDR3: CASTSRPQGAGTEAFF. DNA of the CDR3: TGCGCCAGCACCTCCCGCCCACAGGGGGCTGGCACTGAAGCTTTCTTT.

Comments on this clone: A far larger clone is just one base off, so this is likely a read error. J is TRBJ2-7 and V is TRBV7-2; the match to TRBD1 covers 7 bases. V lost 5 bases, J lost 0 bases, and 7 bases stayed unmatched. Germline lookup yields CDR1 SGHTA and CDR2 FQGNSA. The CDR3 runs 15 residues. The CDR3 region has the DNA TGTGCCAGCAGCCAAGCCCCAGGGGGCTCCTACGAGCAGTACTTC. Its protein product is CASSQAPGGSYEQYF.

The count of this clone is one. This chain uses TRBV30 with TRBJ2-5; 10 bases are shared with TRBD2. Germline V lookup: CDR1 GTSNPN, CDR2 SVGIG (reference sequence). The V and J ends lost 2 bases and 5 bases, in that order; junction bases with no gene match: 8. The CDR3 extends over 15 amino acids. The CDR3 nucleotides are TGTGCCTGGAGTAGGTCTAGCGGGGGCGGGGAGACCCAGTACTTC. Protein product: CAWSRSSGGGETQYF.